These 25 T cell receptor beta chains were all obtained from the same sample, sequenced in a study of T-cell reconstitution after alpha-beta-depleted transplantation in children. It was with unique molecular identifiers that the TCRbeta library was prepared. One entry per CDR3 protein, called by TCRdb with MiXCR from the PCR reads. The table lists 55,000 to 65,000 distinct CDR3 sequences, roughly 46% of them singletons, with roughly 98% in the top ten. Sequenced material: PBMCs, mostly from graft donor cells, taken 360 days after TCRalphabeta/CD19-depleted stem cell transplant. All receptors come from a male patient aged 10 to 17 who had a stem cell transplant for acute lymphoblastic leukemia, so the T cells may come from the graft donor.

The rearrangement joins TRBV12-3 or TRBV12-4 to TRBJ2-7, with 10 bases identical to TRBD2. CDR3 length: 15 residues. The V segment lost 7 bases and the J segment 0 bases; nucleotides outside the gene matches: 6. CDR3 sequence: CASTYSGRSSYEQYF. The CDR3 DNA is TGTGCCAGCACATATAGCGGGAGGAGCTCCTACGAGCAGTACTTC.

J is TRBJ2-7 and V is TRBV12-3 or TRBV12-4, with 7 bases fitting TRBD2. Losses at the gene ends were 5 bases for V and 0 bases for J; bases not matched to a gene: 13. This CDR3 has 17 residues. Written as DNA, the CDR3 is TGTGCCAGCAGTCCACATAGCGGGCCTATCATCTCCTACGAGCAGTACTTC. This translates into CASSPHSGPIISYEQYF.

The rearrangement uses TRBV7-8 and TRBJ1-1; the match to TRBD1 covers 7 bases. The CDR3 consists of 16 residues. CDR1 SGHVS and CDR2 FQNEAQ come from the germline V gene. V was clipped by 10 bases and J by 0 bases; unmatched bases: 14. The CDR3 loop is CATSGGDRNLNTEAFF. The CDR3 DNA reads as TGTGCCACCTCCGGGGGGGACAGAAACTTGAACACTGAAGCTTTCTTT.

The chain joins TRBV11-2 to TRBJ2-5, with 10 bases fitting TRBD1. This CDR3 is built from 15 residues. With 5 bases clipped from V and 4 bases from J, the junction kept 7 bases outside the gene matches. Germline V gene lookup returns CDR1 SGHAT and CDR2 FQNNGV. The CDR3 sequence is CASSPKDRGPETQYF. Written as DNA, the CDR3 is TGTGCCAGCAGCCCGAAAGACAGGGGGCCAGAGACCCAGTACTTC.

The chain carries TRBV20-1 and TRBJ1-5; no definite D call. The germline V gene has CDR1 DFQATT and CDR2 SNEGSKA (reference sequence). V shed 3 bases and J shed 0 bases, with 9 bases lying between them. This CDR3 is built from 14 residues. In DNA form, the CDR3 reads TGCAGTGCTAGTTCAGAAACTAGCAATCAGCCCCAGCATTTT. It encodes CSASSETSNQPQHF.

The J gene is TRBJ2-1, the V gene TRBV24-1; TRBD2 matches 12 bases. This CDR3 comprises 16 residues. V shed 9 bases, J shed 9 bases, and the junction held 14 bases outside the gene matches. In germline, CDR1 is KGHDR, CDR2 SFDVKD. CDR3 nucleotide sequence: TGTGCCACCGCTTACTCTACTAGCGGGAGGCCAATTGAGCAGTTCTTC. Protein: CATAYSTSGRPIEQFF.

J is TRBJ2-1 and V is TRBV12-3 or TRBV12-4; D is ambiguous. The V gene lost 4 bases and the J gene lost 7 bases, with 8 bases spanning the gap. The CDR3 is 12 residues long. Written as DNA, the CDR3 is TGTGCCAGCAGTTGGACCAGGAATGAGCAGTTCTTC. It specifies CASSWTRNEQFF.

The chain couples TRBV5-1 to TRBJ2-6, with D perhaps matching TRBD1 or TRBD2 (6 bases each). Germline loops: CDR1 SGHRS, CDR2 YFSETQ. Trimming cost V 0 bases and J 4 bases, with 11 bases left between them. This CDR3 region has 16 residues. The CDR3 protein is CASSLEGGPGANVLTF. In DNA form, the CDR3 reads TGCGCCAGCAGCTTGGAGGGGGGCCCCGGGGCCAACGTCCTGACTTTC.

V and J are TRBV4-3 and TRBJ2-1; 13 bases agree with TRBD2. The CDR3 sequence is 15 residues long. Germline CDR1 is LGHNA and CDR2 is YSLEER. V shed 4 bases, J shed 10 bases, and the junction held 7 bases outside the gene matches. This chain's CDR3 is CASSPTGTSGTEQFF. In DNA, the CDR3 is TGCGCCAGCAGCCCCACCGGGACTAGCGGGACAGAGCAGTTCTTC.

Only a few counts were recorded for this clonotype. The chain uses TRBV27 and TRBJ2-1; D gene unclear. Trimming took off 5 bases at V and 1 base at J, with 24 bases between the two ends. This CDR3 region has 19 residues. Germline-derived CDR1 and CDR2 are MNHEY and SMNVEV (reference sequence). The CDR3 bases are TGTGCCAGCAGTCGCCCCCTATCTTCGGGTCTTGCGTCCTACAATGAGCAGTTCTTC. Its protein product is CASSRPLSSGLASYNEQFF.

The J gene is TRBJ2-5, the V gene TRBV2; D may match TRBD1 or TRBD2 (5 bases each). The CDR3 consists of 15 residues. From germline, CDR1 is SNHLY and CDR2 FYNNEI. Trimming removed 6 bases at V and 5 bases at J, with 19 bases between. The CDR3 loop reads CASSQVKGSGETQYF. The CDR3 DNA follows: TGTGCCAGCAGCCAGGTGAAGGGGTCGGGGGAGACCCAGTACTTC.

The chain recombines TRBV4-1 with TRBJ2-5; D call uncertain. CDR3 length: 15 residues. The V and J ends lost 1 base and 0 bases respectively, with 9 bases between them. Per germline, CDR1 MGHRA and CDR2 YSYEKL. The CDR3 loop is CASSQGPLYQETQYF. DNA of the CDR3: TGCGCCAGCAGCCAAGGACCCCTGTACCAAGAGACCCAGTACTTC.

The chain couples TRBV7-9 to TRBJ2-7; no clear D. The CDR3 is made up of 13 amino acids. V shed 0 bases and J shed 5 bases, with 8 bases lying between them. The germline V gene encodes CDR1 SEHNR and CDR2 FQNEAQ (reference sequence). The CDR3 sequence: CASSLATLDEQYF. CDR3 in DNA: TGTGCCAGCAGCTTAGCGACATTGGACGAGCAGTACTTC. Supplemented by reference TRBV7-9 and TRBJ2-7, the full variable domain reads DTGVSQNPRHKITKRGQNVTFRCDPISEHNRLYWYRQTLGQGPEFLTYFQNEAQLEKSRLLSDRFSAERPKGSFSTLEIQRTEQGDSAMYLCASSLATLDEQYFGPGTRLTVT.

The chain links TRBV7-6 to TRBJ2-1, with TRBD1 matching 11 bases. The trim removed 6 bases at V and 7 bases at J, leaving 8 bases unmatched. The CDR3 has 15 residues. CDR1 and CDR2 from the germline V gene are SGHVS and FNYEAQ. CDR3 amino acids: CASRRGGQGGNEQFF. In nucleotides, the CDR3 is TGTGCCAGCAGGCGCGGGGGACAGGGGGGGAATGAGCAGTTCTTC. Complete variable domain (other parts from reference TRBV7-6 and TRBJ2-1): GAGVSQSPRYKVTKRGQDVALRCDPISGHVSLYWYRQALGQGPEFLTYFNYEAQQDKSGLPNDRFSAERPEGSISTLTIQRTEQRDSAMYRCASRRGGQGGNEQFFGPGTRLTVL.

This clonotype was detected a few times. The chain employs TRBV6-5 and TRBJ2-5, with 11 positions matching TRBD1. Germline V gene sequence: CDR1 MNHEY, CDR2 SVGAGI. The junction had 14 bases not matched to a gene; V was cut back by 2 bases and J by 3 bases. The CDR3 consists of 19 residues. The CDR3 here is CASSYAWLGQGAHKETQYF. CDR3 DNA sequence: TGTGCCAGCAGTTACGCGTGGTTAGGACAGGGGGCACACAAAGAGACCCAGTACTTC.

The CDR3 nucleotides read TGTGCCAGCAGGACGGGGGGGCCGGCCTACAATGAGCAGTTCTTC. Its protein is CASRTGGPAYNEQFF. This chain uses TRBV7-8 with TRBJ2-1; 8 nucleotides align to TRBD2. This CDR3 spans 15 amino acids. Losses at the gene ends were 6 bases for V and 2 bases for J; bases not matched to a gene: 6. CDR1 is SGHVS, CDR2 FQNEAQ, per germline. The entire variable domain, with the rest obtained from reference TRBV7-8 and TRBJ2-1, is as follows: GAGVSQSPRYKVAKRGQDVALRCDPISGHVSLFWYQQALGQGPEFLTYFQNEAQLDKSGLPSDRFFAERPEGSVSTLKIQRTQQEDSAVYLCASRTGGPAYNEQFFGPGTRLTVL.

This clonotype was detected only once. This chain connects TRBV28 to TRBJ2-4; D is uncertain. The CDR3 totals 13 residues. CDR1 and CDR2 (germline): MDHEN, SYDVKM. Trimming stripped 2 bases from V and 8 bases from J, with 10 bases between. The CDR3 loop is CASSLSRIDIQYF. The CDR3 DNA reads TGTGCCAGCAGTTTAAGCAGAATCGACATTCAGTACTTC.

This rearrangement joins TRBV5-1 to TRBJ2-7; possible D gene TRBD2, 5 bases. Trimming pared 5 bases from V and 7 bases from J, leaving 10 bases between. Germline CDR1 and CDR2: SGHRS and YFSETQ. The CDR3 has 11 residues. The CDR3 nucleotides read TGCGCCAGCAGTCGCGGGCGTGAGCAGTACTTC. It translates to CASSRGREQYF. Full variable domain (rest looked up from reference TRBV5-1 and TRBJ2-7): KAGVTQTPRYLIKTRGQQVTLSCSPISGHRSVSWYQQTPGQGLQFLFEYFSETQRNKGNFPGRFSGRQFSNSRSEMNVSTLELGDSALYLCASSRGREQYFGPGTRLTVT.

V is TRBV12-3 or TRBV12-4 and J is TRBJ2-7, with D possibly called TRBD1 or TRBD2 (5 bases each). The V and J ends lost 4 bases and 4 bases respectively, with 20 bases between them. There are 16 residues in the CDR3. The CDR3 coding sequence is TGTGCCAGCAGTTCAGTTCAGGTGGGACGCCTGTACGAGCAGTACTTC. Translated, it gives CASSSVQVGRLYEQYF.

Regarding this clonotype: A much larger clone is a single base away; this may be a read error. This rearrangement joins TRBV28 to TRBJ2-2; D is uncertain. The length of the CDR3 is 11 residues. The V end lost 2 bases, the J end lost 7 bases, and 2 bases lay between the germline ends. Germline values: CDR1 MDHEN, CDR2 SYDVKM. CDR3 sequence: CASSLDGELFF. The DNA for the CDR3 is TGTGCCAGCAGTTTAGACGGGGAGCTGTTTTTT.

The chain has TRBV28 and TRBJ2-2, with TRBD1 identical over 7 bases. Looked up from germline, CDR1 is MDHEN and CDR2 is SYDVKM. J gave up 10 bases and V 5 bases, and 10 bases lay outside the gene matches. CDR3 length: 14 amino acids. CDR3 amino acids: CASSLTGLVKELFF. Here the CDR3 DNA reads TGTGCCAGCAGTCTGACAGGGCTTGTGAAGGAGCTGTTTTTT.

V gene TRBV2 combines with J gene TRBJ1-1; no definite D call. The V gene's germline CDR1 is SNHLY and CDR2 FYNNEI. The CDR3 runs to 15 residues. Trimming stripped 6 bases from V and 4 bases from J, with 18 bases between. The CDR3 DNA reads as TGTGCCAGCAGAGCGGGGTCGGGGTGGGGCACTGAAGCTTTCTTT. Residues: CASRAGSGWGTEAFF.

This clonotype was detected a few times. The J gene is TRBJ1-5, the V gene TRBV6-1; D is undetermined. This CDR3 spans 14 amino acids. The V gene lost 4 bases and the J gene lost 4 bases, with 11 bases spanning the gap. Per germline, CDR1 MNHNS and CDR2 SASEGT. The CDR3 spells CASSGPGPNQPQHF. In DNA, the CDR3 is TGTGCCAGCAGTGGGCCGGGCCCGAATCAGCCCCAGCATTTT.

This clonotype was counted between two and nine times. This chain links TRBV9 with TRBJ2-1; maybe TRBD2 (5 bases). The CDR3 loop spans 12 amino acids. Germline assignment: CDR1 SGDLS and CDR2 YYNGEE. The V end was cut by 0 bases, the J end by 9 bases, with 7 bases between. The CDR3 reads CASSVGGFEQFF. CDR3 DNA: TGTGCCAGCAGCGTAGGAGGGTTTGAGCAGTTCTTC. The variable domain in full, with the rest retrieved from reference TRBV9 and TRBJ2-1, is DSGVTQTPKHLITATGQRVTLRCSPRSGDLSVYWYQQSLDQGLQFLIQYYNGEERAKGNILERFSAQQFPDLHSELNLSSLELGDSALYFCASSVGGFEQFFGPGTRLTVL.

The V gene is TRBV6-2 or TRBV6-3, the J gene TRBJ2-1; tentatively, D is TRBD2 (6 bases). Trimming removed 4 bases from V and 12 bases from J, with 13 bases in between. The CDR3 extends over 12 amino acids. Germline V gene lookup returns CDR1 MNHEY and CDR2 SVGEGT. The CDR3 DNA reads as TGTGCCAGCAGTTTAATAGCGGTTTCGCAGTTCTTC. Its protein is CASSLIAVSQFF.